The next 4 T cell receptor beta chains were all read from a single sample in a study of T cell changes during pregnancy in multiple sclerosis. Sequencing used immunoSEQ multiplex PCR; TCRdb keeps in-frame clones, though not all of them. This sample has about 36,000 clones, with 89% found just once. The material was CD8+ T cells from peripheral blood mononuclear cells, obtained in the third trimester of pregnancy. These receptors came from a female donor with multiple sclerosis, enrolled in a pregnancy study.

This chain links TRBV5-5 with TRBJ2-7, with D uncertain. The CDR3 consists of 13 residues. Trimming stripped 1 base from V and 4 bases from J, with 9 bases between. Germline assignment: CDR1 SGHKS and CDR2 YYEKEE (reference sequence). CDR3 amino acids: CASSLSTYYEQYF. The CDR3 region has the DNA TGTGCCAGCAGCTTGAGCACGTATTACGAGCAGTACTTC.

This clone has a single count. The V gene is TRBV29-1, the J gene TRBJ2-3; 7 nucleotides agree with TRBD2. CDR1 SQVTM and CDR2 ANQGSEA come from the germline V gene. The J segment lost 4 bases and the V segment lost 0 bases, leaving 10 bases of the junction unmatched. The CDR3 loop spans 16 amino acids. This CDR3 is CSVEDWRREHADTQYF. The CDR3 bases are TGCAGCGTTGAAGATTGGCGGCGGGAGCACGCAGATACGCAGTATTTT.

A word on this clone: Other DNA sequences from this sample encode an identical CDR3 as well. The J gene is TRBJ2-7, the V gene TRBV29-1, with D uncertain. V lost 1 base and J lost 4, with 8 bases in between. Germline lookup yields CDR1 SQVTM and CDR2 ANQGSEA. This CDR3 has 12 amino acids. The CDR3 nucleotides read TGCAGCGTTGAAGTAGCTGATTACGAGCAGTACTTC. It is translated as CSVEVADYEQYF.

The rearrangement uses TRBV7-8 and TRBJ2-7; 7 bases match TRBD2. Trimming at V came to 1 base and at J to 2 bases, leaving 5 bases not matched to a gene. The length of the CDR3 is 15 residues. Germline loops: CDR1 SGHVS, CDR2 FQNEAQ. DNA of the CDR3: TGTGCCAGCAGCTTAGGTTCTAGCGGTGCCTACGAGCAGTACTTC. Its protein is CASSLGSSGAYEQYF.